These 21 T cell receptor beta chains originate from one sample sequenced in a study of OX40 agonist ivuxolimab in advanced cancers. Only in-frame clones appear in the TCRdb table, and some are missing; sequencing was by immunoSEQ multiplex PCR. Of 74,000 or so clones listed, roughly 85% are singletons. The specimen comprised CD4+ or CD8+ T cells sorted from blood, sampled in a trial of the OX40 agonist ivuxolimab. The receptors stem from an adult with an advanced solid tumor such as melanoma, head and neck, liver or kidney cancer.

The V call is TRBV5-1, the J call TRBJ1-3, with 11 bases matching TRBD1. After removal of 3 bases from V and 1 base from J, the junction contained 3 bases not matched to a gene. The CDR3 contains 16 residues. The germline gives CDR1 SGHRS, CDR2 YFSETQ. CDR3 region: CASSSGQGASGNTIYF. The CDR3 coding sequence is TGCGCCAGCAGCTCAGGACAGGGGGCATCTGGAAACACCATATATTTT. The full variable domain, in which reference TRBV5-1 and TRBJ1-3 provide the parts outside the CDR3, is KAGVTQTPRYLIKTRGQQVTLSCSPISGHRSVSWYQQTPGQGLQFLFEYFSETQRNKGNFPGRFSGRQFSNSRSEMNVSTLELGDSALYLCASSSGQGASGNTIYFGEGSWLTVV.

The V call is TRBV6-4, the J call TRBJ2-5; 7 nucleotides align to TRBD1. V gave up 3 bases and J gave up 7 bases; unmatched junction bases: 14. This CDR3 is built from 16 residues. Per the germline V gene, CDR1 is MRHNA and CDR2 is SNTAGT. Written as DNA, the CDR3 is TGTGCCAGCAGTGATTCGGACAGGATTGTCGGTGGGACCCAGTACTTC. This encodes CASSDSDRIVGGTQYF.

V usage is TRBV7-8 and J usage is TRBJ2-5; D might be TRBD2 (7 bases). V shed 7 bases and J shed 5 bases, with 17 bases lying between them. Germline loops: CDR1 SGHVS, CDR2 FQNEAQ. The CDR3 totals 14 residues. CDR3 sequence (DNA): TGTGCCAGCACCGACGGGGGGCGTGGGGAGACCCAGTACTTC. Translation gives CASTDGGRGETQYF. The entire variable domain, with the rest obtained from reference TRBV7-8 and TRBJ2-5, is as follows: GAGVSQSPRYKVAKRGQDVALRCDPISGHVSLFWYQQALGQGPEFLTYFQNEAQLDKSGLPSDRFFAERPEGSVSTLKIQRTQQEDSAVYLCASTDGGRGETQYFGPGTRLLVL.

The V and J genes are TRBV5-4 and TRBJ1-6, with D unclear. This CDR3 has 14 amino acids. V lost 1 base and J 9 bases, leaving 11 bases between the germline ends. Per germline, CDR1 SGHNT and CDR2 YYREEE (reference sequence). The DNA for the CDR3 is TGTGCCAGCAGCTTGAAAGGTAGAGGTTCACCCCTCCACTTT. Encoded protein: CASSLKGRGSPLHF.

The chain links TRBV6-1 to TRBJ2-7, with a tentative D call TRBD1 (6 bases). Germline CDR1 reads MNHNS; CDR2 reads SASEGT. This CDR3 spans 14 amino acids. Trimming pared 8 bases from V and 2 bases from J, leaving 16 bases between. DNA of the CDR3: TGTGCCAGCCGAACTGACAGGACCCCCTACGAGCAGTACTTC. It specifies CASRTDRTPYEQYF.

The chain carries TRBV7-2 and TRBJ1-2; D call uncertain. V was shortened by 1 base and J by 7 bases, with 10 bases between the two germline ends. This CDR3 has 13 residues. Germline CDR1 reads SGHTA; CDR2 reads FQGNSA. CDR3 in amino acids: CASSLDTVGGYTF. In nucleotides, the CDR3 is TGTGCCAGCAGCTTAGACACTGTCGGTGGCTACACCTTC.

This chain uses TRBV5-5 with TRBJ1-6; the D gene is possibly TRBD1 (6 bases). The germline V gene encodes CDR1 SGHKS and CDR2 YYEKEE (reference sequence). V was shortened by 4 bases and J by 11 bases, with 16 bases between the two germline ends. The CDR3 runs to 14 residues. CDR3 DNA: TGTGCCAGCAGCCCTCAGGGGCTTGGGGCACCCCTCCACTTT. Protein product: CASSPQGLGAPLHF.

The chain recombines TRBV6-5 with TRBJ2-7, with D perhaps TRBD2 (5 bases). CDR1 is MNHEY, CDR2 SVGAGI, per germline. V was clipped by 2 bases and J by 7 bases, with 12 bases between them. This CDR3 is 13 amino acids long. The CDR3 DNA sequence: TGTGCCAGCAGTTACCGGGCGGGCCAGGAGCAGTACTTC. Protein product: CASSYRAGQEQYF.

V gene TRBV14 combines with J gene TRBJ2-7; D is uncertain. The CDR3 is made up of 15 amino acids. CDR1 and CDR2 from the germline V gene are SGHDN and FVKESK. Deletions cut 1 base from V and 4 bases from J, with 14 bases between. DNA of the CDR3: TGTGCCAGCAGCCAAGGACCGGCTTTCGGATACGAGCAGTACTTC. Residues: CASSQGPAFGYEQYF.

In its sample, this clone was seen once. This chain uses TRBV6-5 with TRBJ1-1, with D tentatively TRBD1 (5 bases). The CDR3 covers 15 residues. V lost 2 bases, J lost 8 bases, and 18 bases lay in between. Germline CDR1 is MNHEY and CDR2 is SVGAGI. CDR3 nucleotide sequence: TGTGCCAGCAGTTACACCCCCTCGGCGGGACCCGAAGCTTTCTTT. It translates to CASSYTPSAGPEAFF.

The table lists this clone with a few counts. The chain links TRBV28 to TRBJ2-7; 7 bases are shared with TRBD2. CDR1 is MDHEN and CDR2 is SYDVKM in the germline V gene. The CDR3 sequence is 14 residues long. The ends lost 3 bases at V and 4 bases at J; junction bases unmatched: 6. The CDR3 loop is CASSLSQGGYEQYF. CDR3 nucleotides: TGTGCCAGCAGTTTGAGTCAGGGAGGGTACGAGCAGTACTTC.

V gene TRBV15 combines with J gene TRBJ1-4; D not certain. Germline assignment: CDR1 LNHNV and CDR2 YYDKDF (reference sequence). The CDR3 is 14 residues long. Trimming left V 2 bases short and J 5 bases short, with 9 bases between. This CDR3 reads CATSRTIGNEKLFF. The CDR3 DNA is TGTGCCACCAGCAGAACCATTGGAAATGAAAAACTGTTTTTT.

V gene TRBV11-1 combines with J gene TRBJ1-6, with 9 nucleotides matching TRBD1. Per the germline V gene, CDR1 is SGHAT and CDR2 is FQDESV (reference sequence). This CDR3 has 15 amino acids. V shed 0 bases and J 7 bases; nucleotides not matched to a gene: 1. CDR3 sequence reads: CASSLATGGNSPLHF. The CDR3 bases are TGTGCCAGCAGCTTAGCGACAGGGGGGAATTCACCCCTCCACTTT.

The CDR3 coding sequence is TGTGCCAGCAGCTTCTTGAGGGGCACCGGGGAGCTGTTTTTT. Its translation: CASSFLRGTGELFF. J is TRBJ2-2 and V is TRBV7-2, with D possibly called TRBD1 or TRBD2 (5 bases each). CDR3 length: 14 amino acids. Germline CDR1 SGHTA, CDR2 FQGNSA. The V gene lost 3 bases and the J gene lost 4 bases, with 9 bases spanning the gap.

In this sample, this clone turned up once. The chain recombines TRBV7-2 with TRBJ2-1; D ambiguous. Germline lookup yields CDR1 SGHTA and CDR2 FQGNSA. V was shortened by 5 bases and J by 12 bases, with 14 bases between the two germline ends. The CDR3 length is 12 residues. The CDR3 sequence is CASSPRSPGQFF. CDR3 DNA: TGTGCCAGCAGCCCTCGGTCCCCCGGGCAGTTCTTC.

The V and J genes are TRBV6-5 and TRBJ2-1; D gene uncertain. V lost 5 bases and J lost 0, with 11 bases in between. Germline V gene data show CDR1 as MNHEY and CDR2 as SVGAGI. The CDR3 contains 15 residues. This CDR3 is CASSPTSSSYNEQFF. DNA of the CDR3: TGTGCCAGCAGTCCGACATCGAGCTCCTACAATGAGCAGTTCTTC.

This chain connects TRBV19 to TRBJ2-5; 8 positions match TRBD2. The V gene's germline CDR1 is LNHDA and CDR2 SQIVND (reference sequence). Trimming took 5 bases from V and 4 from J; bases not matched to a gene: 15. This CDR3 region has 17 residues. CDR3 region: CASSRRGGGRERETQYF. The CDR3 nucleotides are TGTGCCAGTAGTCGACGGGGGGGCGGAAGGGAGAGAGAGACCCAGTACTTC.

The chain uses TRBV11-2 and TRBJ2-7, with 12 bases aligning to TRBD2. This CDR3 is built from 13 residues. CDR1 is SGHAT, CDR2 FQNNGV, per germline. The V gene end was trimmed by 8 bases and the J gene end by 2 bases; junction bases not matched to a gene: 1. CDR3 residues: CASASGRAYEQYF. The DNA of the CDR3 is TGTGCCAGCGCTAGCGGGAGGGCCTACGAGCAGTACTTC.

The chain links TRBV5-1 to TRBJ2-5; maybe TRBD2 (6 bases). The germline V and J ends were trimmed by 0 bases and 5 bases, with 17 bases remaining between them. CDR3 length equals 16 residues. Germline values: CDR1 SGHRS, CDR2 YFSETQ. CDR3 sequence: CASSLGVVAAMETQYF. The DNA for the CDR3 is TGCGCCAGCAGCTTGGGGGTAGTAGCGGCAATGGAGACCCAGTACTTC.

This rearrangement joins TRBV5-1 to TRBJ2-7; 13 nucleotides agree with TRBD2. Germline V CDR1 and CDR2: SGHRS, YFSETQ. J was trimmed by 3 bases and V by 0 bases; bases with no gene match: 3. The CDR3 has 16 amino acids. CDR3 amino acids: CASSLAGTSGIYEQYF. CDR3 DNA: TGCGCCAGCAGCTTGGCCGGGACTAGCGGGATCTACGAGCAGTACTTC. Combining the CDR3 with reference TRBV5-1 and TRBJ2-7 gives the whole variable domain KAGVTQTPRYLIKTRGQQVTLSCSPISGHRSVSWYQQTPGQGLQFLFEYFSETQRNKGNFPGRFSGRQFSNSRSEMNVSTLELGDSALYLCASSLAGTSGIYEQYFGPGTRLTVT.

The chain employs TRBV6-5 and TRBJ1-2, with D maybe TRBD1 (6 bases). Trimming pared 7 bases from V and 6 bases from J, leaving 12 bases between. The CDR3 sequence is 12 residues long. The V gene's germline CDR1 is MNHEY and CDR2 SVGAGI. In DNA form, the CDR3 reads TGTGCCAGCAAAACGGGGGGCGATGGCTACACCTTC. Translation gives CASKTGGDGYTF.